The entry below describes one TCR beta chain. The specificity of this receptor is unknown. One junction end disagrees with the germline gene, perhaps due to a read error. This record belongs to a study of metastatic and nonmetastatic thyroid tumors (TCRdb year 2020). Background for the entire study: Repertoires from peripheral blood and from tumor or nodule tissue samples of malignant and benign thyroid patients were compared.

Study-wide conclusions, independent of this receptor: In both blood and tumor samples, TCR beta diversity was reported to be significantly higher in malignant tumors than in benign nodules.

To prepare the library, PCR was applied. The data were produced on an Illumina HiSeq 4000. The TCR beta-chain CDR3 region of each patient was profiled by high-throughput sequencing. Processing in the source paper ran as follows. A classifier to discriminate distant-metastatic papillary thyroid cancer patients was built from CDR3 differences across clinicopathological groups. The Shannon index was used to measure repertoire diversity, and the Morisita-Horn index was used to measure how similar tumor and blood repertoires were. TCRdb trimmed public reads at Q25 via fastp, called clones via MiXCR and kept in-frame beta chains. TCRdb, rather than the study authors, made the V and J calls. This sample is represented by around 36,000 clones; about 29% of them were singletons. The ten largest make up 6.5% to 9% of the sample. No treatment had been received by any patient before thyroid surgery. Using T-cell receptor beta sequencing, the researchers looked back retrospectively at clinical samples from patients, gathered between about 2012 and 2019.

According to the germline V gene, CDR1 reads SGHTA and CDR2 reads FQGTGA. Taken from cysteine to phenylalanine, the CDR3 has 15 residues. CDR3 DNA only is kept here, 45 bases in frame from base 1. Sequencing input: blood. Recombination connected TRBV7-3 to TRBJ2-5, with 10 bases aligning to TRBD2. This receptor was identified in a female donor with papillary thyroid cancer or a benign thyroid nodule (not recorded which). Some clones in this sample may be carry-over from other donors' samples. CDR3 loop: CSSSLTGTSVDTQYF. The DNA is TGTTCCAGCAGCTTAACCGGGACTAGCGTAGATACCCAGTACTTC. With all but the CDR3 taken from the reference TRBV7-3 and TRBJ2-5 genes, the full variable domain is: GAGVSQTPSNKVTEKGKYVELRCDPISGHTALYWYRQSLGQGPEFLIYFQGTGAADDSGLPNDRFFAVRPEGSVSTLKIQRTERGDSAVYLCSSSLTGTSVDTQYFGPGTRLLVL.